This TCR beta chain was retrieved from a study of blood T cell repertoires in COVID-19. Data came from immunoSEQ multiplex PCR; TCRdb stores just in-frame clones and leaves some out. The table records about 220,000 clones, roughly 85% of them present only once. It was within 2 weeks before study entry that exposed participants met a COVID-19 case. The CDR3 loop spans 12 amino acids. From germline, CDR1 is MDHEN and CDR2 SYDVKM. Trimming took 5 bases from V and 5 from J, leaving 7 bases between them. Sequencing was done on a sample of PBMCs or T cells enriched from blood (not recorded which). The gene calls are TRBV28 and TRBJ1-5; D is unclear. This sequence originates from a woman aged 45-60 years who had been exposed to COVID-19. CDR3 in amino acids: CASSIEDQPQHF. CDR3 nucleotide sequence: TGTGCCAGCAGTATCGAGGATCAGCCCCAGCATTTT. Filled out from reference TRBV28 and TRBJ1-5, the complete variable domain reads DVKVTQSSRYLVKRTGEKVFLECVQDMDHENMFWYRQDPGLGLRLIYFSYDVKMKEKGDIPEGYSVSREKKERFSLILESASTNQTSMYLCASSIEDQPQHFGDGTRLSIL.